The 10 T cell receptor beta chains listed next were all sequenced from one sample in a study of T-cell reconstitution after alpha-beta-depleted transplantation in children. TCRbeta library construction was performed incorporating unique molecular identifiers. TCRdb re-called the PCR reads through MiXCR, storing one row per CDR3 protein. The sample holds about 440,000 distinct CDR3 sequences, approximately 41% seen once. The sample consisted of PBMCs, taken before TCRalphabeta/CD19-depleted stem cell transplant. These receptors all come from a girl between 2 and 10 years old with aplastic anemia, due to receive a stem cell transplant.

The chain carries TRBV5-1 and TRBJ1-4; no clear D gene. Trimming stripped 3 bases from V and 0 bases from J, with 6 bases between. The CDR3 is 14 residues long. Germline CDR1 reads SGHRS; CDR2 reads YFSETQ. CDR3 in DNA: TGCGCCAGCAGCTGGGCTGCAACTAATGAAAAACTGTTTTTT. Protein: CASSWAATNEKLFF.

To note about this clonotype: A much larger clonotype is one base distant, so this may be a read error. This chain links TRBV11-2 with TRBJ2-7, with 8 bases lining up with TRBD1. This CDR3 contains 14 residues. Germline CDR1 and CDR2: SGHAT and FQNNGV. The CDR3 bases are TGTGCCAGCAGCGGACAGGGTTACTCCCACGAGCAGTACTTC. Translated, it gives CASSGQGYSHEQYF.

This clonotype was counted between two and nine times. The CDR3 is CASSLAGGESNQPQHF. The CDR3 region has the DNA TGTGCCAGCAGCTTAGCTGGGGGGGAAAGCAATCAGCCCCAGCATTTT. The chain has TRBV7-9 and TRBJ1-5; D perhaps matches TRBD1 (5 bases). The CDR3 spans 16 residues. V was clipped by 0 bases and J by 1 base, with 10 bases between them. The germline gives CDR1 SEHNR, CDR2 FQNEAQ (reference sequence).

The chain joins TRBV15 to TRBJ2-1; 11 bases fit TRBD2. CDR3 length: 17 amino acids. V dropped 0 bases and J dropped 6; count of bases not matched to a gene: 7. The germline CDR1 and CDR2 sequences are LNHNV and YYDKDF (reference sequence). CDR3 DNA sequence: TGTGCCACCAGCAGAGATAGGAGTCTAGCGGGAGGCAATGAGCAGTTCTTC. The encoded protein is CATSRDRSLAGGNEQFF. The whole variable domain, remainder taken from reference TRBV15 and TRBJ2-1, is DAMVIQNPRYQVTQFGKPVTLSCSQTLNHNVMYWYQQKSSQAPKLLFHYYDKDFNNEADTPDNFQSRRPNTSFCFLDIRSPGLGDTAMYLCATSRDRSLAGGNEQFFGPGTRLTVL.

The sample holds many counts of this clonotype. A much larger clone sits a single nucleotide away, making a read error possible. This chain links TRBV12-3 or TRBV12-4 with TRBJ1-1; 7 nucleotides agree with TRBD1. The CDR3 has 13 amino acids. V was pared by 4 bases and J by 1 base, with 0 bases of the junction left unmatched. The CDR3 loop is CASSYRGNTEAFF. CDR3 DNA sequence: TGTGCCAGCAGTTACAGGGGGAACACTGAAGCTTTCTTT.

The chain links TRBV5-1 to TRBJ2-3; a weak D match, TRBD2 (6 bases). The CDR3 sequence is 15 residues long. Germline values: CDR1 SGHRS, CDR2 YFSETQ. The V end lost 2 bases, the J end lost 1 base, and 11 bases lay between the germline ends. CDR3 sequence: CASSFGGRRTDTQYF. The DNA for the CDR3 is TGCGCCAGCAGCTTTGGTGGGAGGCGCACAGATACGCAGTATTTT.

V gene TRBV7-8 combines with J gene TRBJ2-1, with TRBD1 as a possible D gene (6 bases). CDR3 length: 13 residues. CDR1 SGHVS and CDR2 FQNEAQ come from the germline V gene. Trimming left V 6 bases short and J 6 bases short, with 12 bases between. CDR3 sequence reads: CASRPPQGNEQFF. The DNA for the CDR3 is TGTGCCAGCAGGCCTCCACAGGGCAATGAGCAGTTCTTC.

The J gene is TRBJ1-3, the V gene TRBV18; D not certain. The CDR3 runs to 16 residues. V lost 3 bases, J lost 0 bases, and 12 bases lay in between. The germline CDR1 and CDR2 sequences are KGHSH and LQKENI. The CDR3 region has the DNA TGTGCCAGCTCACCCAGTCGGCCGACCTCTGGAAACACCATATATTTT. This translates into CASSPSRPTSGNTIYF. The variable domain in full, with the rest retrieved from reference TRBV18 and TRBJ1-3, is NAGVMQNPRHLVRRRGQEARLRCSPMKGHSHVYWYRQLPEEGLKFMVYLQKENIIDESGMPKERFSAEFPKEGPSILRIQQVVRGDSAAYFCASSPSRPTSGNTIYFGEGSWLTVV.

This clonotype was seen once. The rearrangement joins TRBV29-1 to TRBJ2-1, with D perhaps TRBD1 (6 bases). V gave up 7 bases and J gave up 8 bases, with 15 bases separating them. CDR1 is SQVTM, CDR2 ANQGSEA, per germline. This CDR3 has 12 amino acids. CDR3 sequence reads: CSAVVQGHEQFF. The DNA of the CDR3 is TGCAGCGCCGTGGTGCAGGGGCATGAGCAGTTCTTC.

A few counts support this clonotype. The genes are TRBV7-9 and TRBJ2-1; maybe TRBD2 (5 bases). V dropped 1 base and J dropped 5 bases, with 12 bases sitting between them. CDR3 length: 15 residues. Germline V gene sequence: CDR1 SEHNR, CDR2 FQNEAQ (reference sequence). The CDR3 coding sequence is TGTGCCAGCAGCTTAGTGTCTAGCCACGACAATGAGCAGTTCTTC. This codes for CASSLVSSHDNEQFF. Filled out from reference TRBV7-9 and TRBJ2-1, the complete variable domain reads DTGVSQNPRHKITKRGQNVTFRCDPISEHNRLYWYRQTLGQGPEFLTYFQNEAQLEKSRLLSDRFSAERPKGSFSTLEIQRTEQGDSAMYLCASSLVSSHDNEQFFGPGTRLTVL.